Listed below are T cell receptor beta chains from one sample, sequenced in a study of T-cell reconstitution after alpha-beta-depleted transplantation in children. TCRdb ran MiXCR on the PCR reads and lists one entry per CDR3 protein. Here the sample spans around 440,000 distinct CDR3 sequences, about 10% being singletons. The sequences come from PBMCs, collected before TCRalphabeta/CD19-depleted stem cell transplant. The origin of the receptors is a child between 2 and 9 years old with inherited bone marrow failure, due to receive a stem cell transplant. CDR3s include the opening cysteine and the closing phenylalanine or tryptophan. The D gene is left open where the match is weak. Size values are once, few and many counts, or a class for expanded clones, and some rows have none.

D: TRBD1
V: TRBV28
J: TRBJ2-7
size: -
DNA: TGTGCCAGCAGTTTCCCCGGGACAGGGTACTACGAGCAGTACTTC
CDR3: CASSFPGTGYYEQYF

D: -
V: TRBV6-2/TRBV6-3
J: TRBJ1-2
size: -
DNA: TGTGCCAGCAGCACTCGGGACAAGAAAGGCGGCTACACCTTC
CDR3: CASSTRDKKGGYTF

D: -
V: TRBV7-8
J: TRBJ2-7
size: many
DNA: TGTGCCAGCAGCTTAGCTTGGGTTAACTACGAGCAGTACTTC
CDR3: CASSLAWVNYEQYF

D: -
V: TRBV27
J: TRBJ2-1
size: -
DNA: TGTGCCAGCCGCGAAGGAGCGGGTTACAATGAGCAGTTCTTC
CDR3: CASREGAGYNEQFF

D: -
V: TRBV5-6
J: TRBJ1-2
size: -
DNA: TGTGCCAGCAGCTTGGCCGAGGTTGGCTACACCTTC
CDR3: CASSLAEVGYTF

D: -
V: TRBV5-4
J: TRBJ1-1
size: -
DNA: TGTGCCAGCAGGGCCGCCCAGGAGAACACTGAAGCTTTCTTT
CDR3: CASRAAQENTEAFF

D: -
V: TRBV7-6
J: TRBJ2-2
size: few
DNA: TGTGCCAGCAGCTTAGATGGGGGGGCTGGCACCGGGGAGCTGTTTTTT
CDR3: CASSLDGGAGTGELFF

D: -
V: TRBV20-1
J: TRBJ1-1
size: few
DNA: TGCAGTGCTCCTACCCGATTAGAAGCTTTCTTT
CDR3: CSAPTRLEAFF

D: -
V: TRBV4-3
J: TRBJ2-1
size: many
DNA: TGCGCCAGCAGCGAAACAGTAGCGGAGGGGTACAATGAGCAGTTCTTC
CDR3: CASSETVAEGYNEQFF

D: TRBD1
V: TRBV7-9
J: TRBJ1-2
size: many
DNA: TGTGCCAGCAGACAGGGGGATAGGGCCTATGGCTACACCTTC
CDR3: CASRQGDRAYGYTF

D: TRBD2
V: TRBV29-1
J: TRBJ2-5
size: many
DNA: TGCAGCGTCGACGACCCTAGCGGGAGGGCCTTTGAGACCCAGTACTTC
CDR3: CSVDDPSGRAFETQYF

D: -
V: TRBV29-1
J: TRBJ1-1
size: -
DNA: TGCAGCGTTGAAGATCTGTCGGGGCGGGGGACTGAAGCTTTCTTT
CDR3: CSVEDLSGRGTEAFF

D: TRBD1
V: TRBV7-8
J: TRBJ1-2
size: many
DNA: TGTGCCAGCAGCCCAGGGACAGGGGGCGGTTATGGCTACACCTTC
CDR3: CASSPGTGGGYGYTF

D: TRBD2
V: TRBV7-6
J: TRBJ2-1
size: once
DNA: TGTGCCAGCAGCTTAGCACTAGCGATGAACAATGAGCAGTTCTTC
CDR3: CASSLALAMNNEQFF

D: TRBD1
V: TRBV5-1
J: TRBJ2-1
size: many
DNA: TGCGCCAGCAGCTTGTCGCAGGGGGAAAATGAGCAGTTCTTC
CDR3: CASSLSQGENEQFF

D: TRBD1
V: TRBV11-2
J: TRBJ2-1
size: many
DNA: TGTGCCAGCAGCTCAATGGGACAGGGTGTCTTGGGCTCCTACAATGAGCAGTTCTTC
CDR3: CASSSMGQGVLGSYNEQFF

D: -
V: TRBV7-8
J: TRBJ2-2
size: few
DNA: TGTGCCAGCAGCCTCCGGGACGAGAACACCGGGGAGCTGTTTTTT
CDR3: CASSLRDENTGELFF

D: TRBD1
V: TRBV4-2
J: TRBJ2-3
size: many
DNA: TGTGCCAGCAGCCAAGAGGCGACAGGGGGAGGCACAGATACGCAGTATTTT
CDR3: CASSQEATGGGTDTQYF

D: -
V: TRBV6-5
J: TRBJ2-3
size: many
DNA: TGTGCCAGCAGTTACCGCCCCCTAGCGACTAGCACAGATACGCAGTATTTT
CDR3: CASSYRPLATSTDTQYF

D: -
V: TRBV29-1
J: TRBJ1-2
size: many
DNA: TGCAGCGTTGAAGATCGTCTAGGGGCTAACTATGGCTACACCTTC
CDR3: CSVEDRLGANYGYTF

D: -
V: TRBV4-3
J: TRBJ2-3
size: many
DNA: TGCGCCAGCAGCCAAGATTCTCCCGATACGCAGTATTTT
CDR3: CASSQDSPDTQYF

D: -
V: TRBV20-1
J: TRBJ2-3
size: many
DNA: TGCAGTGCTAGAGAGGCAATCGGTACGCAGTATTTT
CDR3: CSAREAIGTQYF

D: TRBD2
V: TRBV12-3/TRBV12-4
J: TRBJ2-7
size: many
DNA: TGTGCCAGCAGTTCCATATCGGGAGGCTCCTGGGAGCAGTACTTC
CDR3: CASSSISGGSWEQYF

D: TRBD1
V: TRBV20-1
J: TRBJ2-2
size: few
DNA: TGCAGTGTTAAGCGACAGGGGAGGGGGGAGCTGTTTTTT
CDR3: CSVKRQGRGELFF

D: -
V: TRBV10-2
J: TRBJ2-5
size: many
DNA: TGCGCCAGCAGCGGGATAACGGTAGAGACCCAGTACTTC
CDR3: CASSGITVETQYF

D: TRBD2
V: TRBV5-4
J: TRBJ2-1
size: many
DNA: TGTGCCAGCGGAATGGGAGGGGCGCGGGGTCGATCGGGCGATGAGCAGTTCTTC
CDR3: CASGMGGARGRSGDEQFF

D: TRBD2
V: TRBV12-3/TRBV12-4
J: TRBJ2-1
size: many
DNA: TGTGCCAGCAACATGGGGGGGAGAGGGCCATACAATGAGCAGTTCTTC
CDR3: CASNMGGRGPYNEQFF

D: TRBD2
V: TRBV4-2
J: TRBJ2-5
size: -
DNA: TGTGCCAGCAGCCACCCGACTAGCGGGACCCAAGAGACCCAGTACTTC
CDR3: CASSHPTSGTQETQYF

D: -
V: TRBV3-1
J: TRBJ2-1
size: many
DNA: TGTGCCAGCAGCCCCCTTCAAGTAGACAATGAGCAGTTCTTC
CDR3: CASSPLQVDNEQFF

D: -
V: TRBV29-1
J: TRBJ2-3
size: many
DNA: TGCAGCGTTGAGACAGGCACAGATACGCAGTATTTT
CDR3: CSVETGTDTQYF

D: -
V: TRBV15
J: TRBJ2-1
size: few
DNA: TGTGCCACCAGCAGAGTCGGGACGCAGCAGTTCTTC
CDR3: CATSRVGTQQFF

D: TRBD1
V: TRBV11-2
J: TRBJ1-4
size: many
DNA: TGTGCCAGCAGCTTAGATGGGACAGGGGGCCGGCCGGGTGAAAAACTGTTTTTT
CDR3: CASSLDGTGGRPGEKLFF

D: -
V: TRBV7-9
J: TRBJ1-2
size: many
DNA: TGTGCCAGCAGCCTTAAAGATGGGACCGCTCAGTTC
CDR3: CASSLKDGTAQF

D: -
V: TRBV5-1
J: TRBJ2-1
size: many
DNA: TGCGCCAGCAGGGAGGGGGGGTACAATGAGCAGTTCTTC
CDR3: CASREGGYNEQFF

D: -
V: TRBV27
J: TRBJ1-1
size: many
DNA: TGTGCCAGCAGTTTAACATGGGGGTTGAACACTGAAGCTTTCTTT
CDR3: CASSLTWGLNTEAFF

D: -
V: TRBV7-2
J: TRBJ2-4
size: many
DNA: TGTGCCAGCAGCTTAGCTCCGGGAGAAGCCAAAAACATTCAGTACTTC
CDR3: CASSLAPGEAKNIQYF

D: TRBD1
V: TRBV28
J: TRBJ2-5
size: many
DNA: TGTGCCAGCCGAGTCAGGGGGCAAGAGACCCAGTACTTC
CDR3: CASRVRGQETQYF

D: -
V: TRBV28
J: TRBJ2-7
size: many
DNA: TGTGCCAGCAATACGGGATACGAGCAGTACTTC
CDR3: CASNTGYEQYF

D: -
V: TRBV11-2
J: TRBJ1-2
size: few
DNA: TGTGCCAGCAGCTTAGTCTATTCTGTCGGTGGCTACACCTTC
CDR3: CASSLVYSVGGYTF

D: TRBD2
V: TRBV20-1
J: TRBJ2-3
size: many
DNA: TGCAGTGCTAGGTCGTCTAGCGGGGATTTCACAGATACGCAGTATTTT
CDR3: CSARSSSGDFTDTQYF

D: -
V: TRBV20-1
J: TRBJ2-7
size: -
DNA: TGCAGTGCTAGAGATGGGACCACCTACGAGCAGTACTTC
CDR3: CSARDGTTYEQYF

D: TRBD2
V: TRBV3-1
J: TRBJ2-1
size: many
DNA: TGTGCCAGCAGCGGGAGGGCCCGTGGTCACAATGAGCAGTTCTTC
CDR3: CASSGRARGHNEQFF

D: -
V: TRBV24-1
J: TRBJ2-1
size: -
DNA: TGTGCCACCAGTCGGGTGGGGTCGGACAATGAGCAGTTCTTC
CDR3: CATSRVGSDNEQFF

D: -
V: TRBV5-1
J: TRBJ2-1
size: many
DNA: TGCGCCAGCAGCTTAACTAGCACGAAGTACAATGAGCAGTTCTTC
CDR3: CASSLTSTKYNEQFF

D: -
V: TRBV7-2
J: TRBJ2-5
size: -
DNA: TGTGCCAGCAGCTTAGAGGTGCAGGGGGGGGAGACCCAGTACTTC
CDR3: CASSLEVQGGETQYF

D: -
V: TRBV12-3/TRBV12-4
J: TRBJ2-2
size: few
DNA: TGTGCCAGCAGTTTCGATCACTTAAGGGGGAACACCGGGGAGCTGTTTTTT
CDR3: CASSFDHLRGNTGELFF

D: TRBD2
V: TRBV7-2
J: TRBJ2-7
size: few
DNA: TGTGCCAGCAGCCCCCATACTAGCGGGAGTACCGGCGAGCAGTACTTC
CDR3: CASSPHTSGSTGEQYF

D: -
V: TRBV4-3
J: TRBJ2-1
size: many
DNA: TGCGCCAGCAGCCAAGATGATAGAGGGGGCAATGAGCAGTTCTTC
CDR3: CASSQDDRGGNEQFF

D: -
V: TRBV2
J: TRBJ2-7
size: many
DNA: TGTGCCAGCAGTGAAGCGGGGGTCTACGAGCAGTACTTC
CDR3: CASSEAGVYEQYF

D: -
V: TRBV29-1
J: TRBJ1-1
size: -
DNA: TGCAGCATCCAGGGACAAGCGAACACTGAAGCTTTCTTT
CDR3: CSIQGQANTEAFF

D: TRBD1
V: TRBV28
J: TRBJ2-3
size: many
DNA: TGTGCCAGCAGTCCGGGGCCCGACAGGGAGTGGGCAGATACGCAGTATTTT
CDR3: CASSPGPDREWADTQYF

D: TRBD1
V: TRBV7-9
J: TRBJ1-2
size: many
DNA: TGTGCCAGCAGCTTAGGTCGGGACAGGGGGTTTTTCCCCCACTATGGCTACACCTTC
CDR3: CASSLGRDRGFFPHYGYTF

D: TRBD2
V: TRBV11-2
J: TRBJ2-4
size: many
DNA: TGTGCCAGCAGCTTAGATCTCCCCAGCGGGAGGGCCGAATCCAAAAACATTCAGTACTTC
CDR3: CASSLDLPSGRAESKNIQYF

D: -
V: TRBV4-3
J: TRBJ2-3
size: many
DNA: TGCGCCAGCAGCCAAGTTACGGGAACATACACAGATACGCAGTATTTT
CDR3: CASSQVTGTYTDTQYF

D: -
V: TRBV19
J: TRBJ2-2
size: many
DNA: TGTGCCAGTAGTATAGCCGGGGAGCTGTTTTTT
CDR3: CASSIAGELFF